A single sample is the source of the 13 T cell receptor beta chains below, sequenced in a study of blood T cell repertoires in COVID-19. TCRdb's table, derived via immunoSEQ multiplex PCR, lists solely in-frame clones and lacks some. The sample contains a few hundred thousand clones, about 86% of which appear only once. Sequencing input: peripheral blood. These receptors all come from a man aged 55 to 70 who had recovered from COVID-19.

The CDR3 sequence is CASSIGQNSYNEQFF. The CDR3 DNA follows: TGTGCCAGTAGTATAGGGCAAAACTCCTACAATGAGCAGTTCTTC. The J gene is TRBJ2-1, the V gene TRBV19; the D is unclear. V was pared by 1 base and J by 0 bases, with 7 bases between. The CDR3 loop spans 15 amino acids. CDR1 and CDR2 from the germline V gene are LNHDA and SQIVND (reference sequence).

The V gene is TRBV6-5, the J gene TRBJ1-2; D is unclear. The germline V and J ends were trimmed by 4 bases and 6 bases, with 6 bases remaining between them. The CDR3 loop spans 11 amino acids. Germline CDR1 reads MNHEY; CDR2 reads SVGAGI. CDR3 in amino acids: CASSSPNGYTF. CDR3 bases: TGTGCCAGCAGTTCCCCCAATGGCTACACCTTC.

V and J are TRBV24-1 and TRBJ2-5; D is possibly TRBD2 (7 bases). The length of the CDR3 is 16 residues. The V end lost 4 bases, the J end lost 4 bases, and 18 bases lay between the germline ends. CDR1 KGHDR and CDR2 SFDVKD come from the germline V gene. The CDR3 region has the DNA TGTGCCACCAGTGACCAAGGGGGGGGGCGCGTAGAGACCCAGTACTTC. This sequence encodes CATSDQGGGRVETQYF.

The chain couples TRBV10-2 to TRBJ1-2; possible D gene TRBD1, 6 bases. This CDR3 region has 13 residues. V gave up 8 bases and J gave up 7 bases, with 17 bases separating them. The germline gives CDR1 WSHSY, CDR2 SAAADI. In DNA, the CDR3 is TGCGCCAGCCACAGGGAGGGAATGAGTGGCTACACCTTC. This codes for CASHREGMSGYTF.

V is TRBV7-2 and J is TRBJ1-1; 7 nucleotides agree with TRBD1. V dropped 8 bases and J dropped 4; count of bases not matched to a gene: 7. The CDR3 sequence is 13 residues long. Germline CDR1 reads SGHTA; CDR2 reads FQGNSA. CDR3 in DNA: TGTGCCAGCGGGACCCAGGGGGGCACTGAAGCTTTCTTT. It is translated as CASGTQGGTEAFF. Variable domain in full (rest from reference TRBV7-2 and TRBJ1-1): GAGVSQSPSNKVTEKGKDVELRCDPISGHTALYWYRQSLGQGLEFLIYFQGNSAPDKSGLPSDRFSAERTGGSVSTLTIQRTQQEDSAVYLCASGTQGGTEAFFGQGTRLTVV.

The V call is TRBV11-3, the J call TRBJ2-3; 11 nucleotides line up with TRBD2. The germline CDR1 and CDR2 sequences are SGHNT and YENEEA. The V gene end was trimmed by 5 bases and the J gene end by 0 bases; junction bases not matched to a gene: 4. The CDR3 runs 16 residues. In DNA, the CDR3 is TGTGCCAGCAGCAGAGGGACTAGCGGAAGCACAGATACGCAGTATTTT. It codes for CASSRGTSGSTDTQYF.

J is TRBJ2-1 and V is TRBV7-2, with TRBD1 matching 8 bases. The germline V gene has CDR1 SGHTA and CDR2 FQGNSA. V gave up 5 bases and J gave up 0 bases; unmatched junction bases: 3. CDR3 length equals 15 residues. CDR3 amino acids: CASSPDRGSYNEQFF. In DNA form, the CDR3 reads TGTGCCAGCAGCCCCGACAGGGGCTCCTACAATGAGCAGTTCTTC.

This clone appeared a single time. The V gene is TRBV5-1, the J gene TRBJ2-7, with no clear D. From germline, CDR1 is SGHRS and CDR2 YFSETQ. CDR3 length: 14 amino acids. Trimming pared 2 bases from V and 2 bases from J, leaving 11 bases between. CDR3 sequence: CASSFGPGTYEQYF. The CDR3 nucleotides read TGCGCCAGCAGCTTCGGCCCGGGTACCTACGAGCAGTACTTC.

CDR3 sequence: CASRTGTEEQYF. Here the CDR3 DNA reads TGTGCCAGCAGGACAGGGACGGAAGAGCAGTACTTC. The chain recombines TRBV6-5 with TRBJ2-7; 7 bases are a match to TRBD1. The ends lost 6 bases at V and 7 bases at J; junction bases unmatched: 6. The CDR3 extends over 12 amino acids. CDR1 is MNHEY and CDR2 is SVGAGI in the germline V gene.

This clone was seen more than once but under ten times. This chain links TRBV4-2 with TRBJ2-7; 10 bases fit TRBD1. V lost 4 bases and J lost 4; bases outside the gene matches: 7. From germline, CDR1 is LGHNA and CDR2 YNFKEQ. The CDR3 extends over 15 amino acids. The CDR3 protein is CASSRVPGQGYEQYF. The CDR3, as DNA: TGTGCCAGCAGCCGCGTTCCGGGACAGGGGTACGAGCAGTACTTC.

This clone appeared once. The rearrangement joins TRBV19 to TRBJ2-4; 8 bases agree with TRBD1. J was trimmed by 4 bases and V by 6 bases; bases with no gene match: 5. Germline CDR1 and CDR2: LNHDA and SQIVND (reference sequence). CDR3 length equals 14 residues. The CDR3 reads CASRGRTGKNIQYF. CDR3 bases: TGTGCCAGTAGAGGAAGGACAGGGAAAAACATTCAGTACTTC. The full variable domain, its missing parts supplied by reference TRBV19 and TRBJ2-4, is DGGITQSPKYLFRKEGQNVTLSCEQNLNHDAMYWYRQDPGQGLRLIYYSQIVNDFQKGDIAEGYSVSREKKESFPLTVTSAQKNPTAFYLCASRGRTGKNIQYFGAGTRLSVL.

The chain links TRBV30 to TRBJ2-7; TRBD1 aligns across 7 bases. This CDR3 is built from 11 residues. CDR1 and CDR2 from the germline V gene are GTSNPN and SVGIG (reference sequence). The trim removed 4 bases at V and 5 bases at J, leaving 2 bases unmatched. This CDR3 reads CAWTDRDEQYF. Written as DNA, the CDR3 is TGTGCCTGGACAGACAGGGACGAGCAGTACTTC.

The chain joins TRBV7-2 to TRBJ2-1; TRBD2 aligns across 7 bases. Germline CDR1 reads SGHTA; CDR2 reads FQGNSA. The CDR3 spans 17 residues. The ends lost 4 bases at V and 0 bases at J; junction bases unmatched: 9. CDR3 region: CASSSRLAPSSYNEQFF. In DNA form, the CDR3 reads TGTGCCAGCAGCTCCAGACTAGCCCCGAGCTCCTACAATGAGCAGTTCTTC. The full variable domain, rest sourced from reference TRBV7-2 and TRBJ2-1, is GAGVSQSPSNKVTEKGKDVELRCDPISGHTALYWYRQSLGQGLEFLIYFQGNSAPDKSGLPSDRFSAERTGGSVSTLTIQRTQQEDSAVYLCASSSRLAPSSYNEQFFGPGTRLTVL.